What follows is one T cell receptor (beta chain) and its context. Antigen specificity is unknown. The data were obtained in a study of shared clonotypes between healthy human individuals. The overall study: Per-donor plates numbered three CD4 naive, three CD4 memory, two CD8 naive and one CD8 memory. Study-level points and caveats: Naive subsets, compared against memory subsets, generally had larger estimated richness values.

Donors, without exception, were Caucasian adults residing in Nashville, Tennessee. Across several immunoSEQ plates, the genomic DNA of each subset was split evenly. Only in-frame clones appear in the TCRdb table, and some are missing; sequencing was by immunoSEQ multiplex PCR. The top ten hold roughly 1.8% of the sample, which has some 790,000 clones, 72% seen once. The TCR originated in a woman in her thirties in good health. Sequencing input: memory CD4+ T cells sorted from blood. Subset described: CD45RA-negative fraction.

The chain's CDR3 is CASSRPARDEAFF. The DNA for the CDR3 is TGTGCCAGCAGCAGACCCGCTCGGGATGAAGCTTTCTTT. This sequence joins TRBV28 and TRBJ1-1; D uncertain. This CDR3 region has 13 residues. The germline V gene has CDR1 MDHEN and CDR2 SYDVKM. Trimming shortened V by 6 bases and J by 7 bases, and 15 bases separated the two germline ends.